This TCR beta chain was captured in a study of T cells in Graves' hyperthyroidism and ophthalmopathy. Study-wide results and limits: The model forecast ophthalmopathy, anticipating it by a median about 7 months before onset. Researchers report that a 13 V-J model separated ophthalmopathy from stable hyperthyroidism.

Amplification of TCR beta CDR3 regions used RNA as the template. The study used the HTBI primer set for a first-round RT-PCR of the TCR CDR3. MiXCR, run by TCRdb on the multiplex PCR reads, gives a single entry per CDR3 protein. The sample has almost 600,000 distinct CDR3 sequences; roughly 46% are singletons. The study defined stable Graves' hyperthyroidism as no ophthalmopathy progression within 18 months. The CDR3 loop spans 14 amino acids. Per germline, CDR1 DFQATT and CDR2 SNEGSKA (reference sequence). The V and J ends lost 2 bases and 0 bases respectively, with 10 bases between them. Notes on this clonotype: Its target is not known.

The specimen was peripheral blood or thyroid tissue (not recorded which). This receptor was taken from a young woman with Graves' hyperthyroidism. The chain employs TRBV20-1 and TRBJ1-1; D not resolved. The CDR3 DNA sequence: TGCAGTGCTAGATCGGCCAGGATGAACACTGAAGCTTTCTTT. It translates to CSARSARMNTEAFF.